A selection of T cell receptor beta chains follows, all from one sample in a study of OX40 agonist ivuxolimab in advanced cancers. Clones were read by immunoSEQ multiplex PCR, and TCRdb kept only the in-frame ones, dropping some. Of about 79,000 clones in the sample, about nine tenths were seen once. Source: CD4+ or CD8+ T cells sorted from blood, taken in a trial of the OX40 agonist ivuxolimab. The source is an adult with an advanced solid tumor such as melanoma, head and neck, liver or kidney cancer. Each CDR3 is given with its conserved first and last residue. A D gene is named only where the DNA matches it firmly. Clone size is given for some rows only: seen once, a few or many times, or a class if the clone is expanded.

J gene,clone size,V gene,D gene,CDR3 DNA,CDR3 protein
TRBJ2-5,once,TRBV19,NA,TGTGCCAGTAGTATTCAGGGAGAAGAGACCCAGTACTTC,CASSIQGEETQYF
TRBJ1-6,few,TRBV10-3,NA,TGTGCCATCAGTGAACAGGGTGTATCACCCCTCCACTTT,CAISEQGVSPLHF
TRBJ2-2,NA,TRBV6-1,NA,TGTGCCAGCAGTGAACCTCGGACGAACACCGGGGAGCTGTTTTTT,CASSEPRTNTGELFF
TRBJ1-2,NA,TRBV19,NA,TGTGCCAGTAGTATAGGAGGGGAAAATGGCTACACCTTC,CASSIGGENGYTF
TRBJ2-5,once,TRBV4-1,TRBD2,TGCGCCAGCAGCCAAGATCGGCTAGCGGGGGGGCAGGAGACCCAGTACTTC,CASSQDRLAGGQETQYF
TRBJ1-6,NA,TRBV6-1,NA,TGTGCCAGCAGTGCACAGGCTACTTATAATTCACCCCTCCACTTT,CASSAQATYNSPLHF
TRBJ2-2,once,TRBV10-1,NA,TGCGCCAGCAGTGCAGCCGACGGGGAGCTGTTTTTT,CASSAADGELFF
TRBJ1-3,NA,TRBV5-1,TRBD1,TGCGCCAGCAGCTCTGGACAGGTCCTCTCTGGAAACACCATATATTTT,CASSSGQVLSGNTIYF
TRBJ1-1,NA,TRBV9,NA,TGTGCCAGCAGCGTCGGGGAAGGGAGGGGCACTGAAGCTTTCTTT,CASSVGEGRGTEAFF
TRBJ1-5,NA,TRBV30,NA,TGTGCCTGGGGAACCGGAGGGGGAGGTCAGCCCCAGCATTTT,CAWGTGGGGQPQHF
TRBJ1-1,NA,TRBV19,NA,TGTGCCACCAGACACCCCATGAACACTGAAGCTTTCTTT,CATRHPMNTEAFF
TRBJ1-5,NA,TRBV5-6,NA,TGTGCCAGCAGCGTTCGTGGCGTAGGGAGCAATCAGCCCCAGCATTTT,CASSVRGVGSNQPQHF
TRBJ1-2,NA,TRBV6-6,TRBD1,TGTGCCAGCAGTTACTCGACAGGGGCCCGTAATGGCTACACCTTC,CASSYSTGARNGYTF
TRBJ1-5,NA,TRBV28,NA,TGTGCCAGCAGCCCAATTAGAAATGGCAATCAGCCCCAGCATTTT,CASSPIRNGNQPQHF
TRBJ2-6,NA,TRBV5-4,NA,TGTGCCAGCAGCACGGACAGTTCTGGGGCCAACGTCCTGACTTTC,CASSTDSSGANVLTF
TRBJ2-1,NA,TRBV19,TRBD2,TGTGCCAGTAGTATACGGGGGGGCCACTCCTACAATGAGCAGTTCTTC,CASSIRGGHSYNEQFF
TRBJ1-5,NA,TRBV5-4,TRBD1,TGTGCCAGCAGCGCTTACCTAACAGGGGTGAGCAATCAGCCCCAGCATTTT,CASSAYLTGVSNQPQHF
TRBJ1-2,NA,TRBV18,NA,TGTGCCAGCTCACTCTCAAGGCCTGAAGGCTACACCTTC,CASSLSRPEGYTF
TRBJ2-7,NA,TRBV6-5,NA,TGTGCCAGCAGACCGTTCTTGACCTACGAGCAGTACTTC,CASRPFLTYEQYF
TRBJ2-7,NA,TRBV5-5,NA,TGTGCCAGCAGGGGAGAATACGAGCAGTACTTC,CASRGEYEQYF
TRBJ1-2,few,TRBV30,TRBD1,TGTGCCTGGAGTGACCCATACAGGGGGCGTACCTATGGCTACACCTTC,CAWSDPYRGRTYGYTF
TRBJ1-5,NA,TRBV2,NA,TGTGCCAGCAGTCCGGGGCAGGTGGAGTGGGAGCCCCAGCATTTT,CASSPGQVEWEPQHF
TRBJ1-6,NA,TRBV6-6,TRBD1,TGTGCCAGCAGTTACGATGGACAGGGGCACTCACCCCTCCACTTT,CASSYDGQGHSPLHF
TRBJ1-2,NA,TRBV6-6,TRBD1,TGTGCCAGCAGTCCGGGGACAGGAAACTATGGCTACACCTTC,CASSPGTGNYGYTF
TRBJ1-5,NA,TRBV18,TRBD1,TGTGCCAGCTCGCCTGACAGGGAACAGCCCCAGCATTTT,CASSPDREQPQHF
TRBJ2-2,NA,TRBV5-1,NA,TGCGCCAGCAGCTTAAGGGGCGCGAACACCGGGGAGCTGTTTTTT,CASSLRGANTGELFF
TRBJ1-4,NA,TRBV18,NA,TGTGCCAGCTCATTACAATTGGAAAAACTGTTTTTT,CASSLQLEKLFF
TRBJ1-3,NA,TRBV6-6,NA,TGTGCCAGCAGTGTGGACAGAAGAAACACCATATATTTT,CASSVDRRNTIYF
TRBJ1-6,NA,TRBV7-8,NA,TGTGCCAGCAGCCAACAGGGCCGGGATAATTCACCCCTCCACTTT,CASSQQGRDNSPLHF
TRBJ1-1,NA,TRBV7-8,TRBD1,TGTGCCAGCAGCTTAGACTCACAGGGGGCCACTGAAGCTTTCTTT,CASSLDSQGATEAFF
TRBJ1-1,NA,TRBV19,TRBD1,TGTGCCAGTAGACGGGACAGCCTAGCCACTGAAGCTTTCTTT,CASRRDSLATEAFF
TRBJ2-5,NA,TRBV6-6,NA,TGTGCCAGCAGATCACTAGGCCAAGAGACCCAGTACTTC,CASRSLGQETQYF
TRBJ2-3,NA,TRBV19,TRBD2,TGTGCCAGTACAAGCGGGGGGGCCGGGACAGATACGCAGTATTTT,CASTSGGAGTDTQYF
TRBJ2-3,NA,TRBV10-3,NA,TGTGCCATCAGCCTGACTGGCAACACAGATACGCAGTATTTT,CAISLTGNTDTQYF
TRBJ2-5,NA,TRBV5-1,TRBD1,TGCGCCAGCTTTCAGCCAGGGGGCTTGGAGACCCAGTACTTC,CASFQPGGLETQYF
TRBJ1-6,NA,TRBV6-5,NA,TGTGCCAGCACTAGACAGTATAATTCACCCCTCCACTTT,CASTRQYNSPLHF
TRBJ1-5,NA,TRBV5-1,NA,TGCGCCAGCAGCTTCGGGGATGGCAATCAGCCCCAGCATTTT,CASSFGDGNQPQHF
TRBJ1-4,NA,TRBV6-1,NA,TGTGCCAGCACCGGGCCGGGGCCTCTTGAAAAACTGTTTTTT,CASTGPGPLEKLFF